This passage covers 3 T cell receptor beta chains from one sample sequenced in a study of blood T cell repertoires in COVID-19. Only in-frame clones appear in the TCRdb table, and some are missing; sequencing was by immunoSEQ multiplex PCR. The sample holds roughly 90,000 clones; roughly 83% are singletons and the top ten take approximately 34%. Input material: peripheral blood. Every receptor here comes from a woman of 80 years or more with active or convalescent COVID-19.

This clone appeared once. The rearrangement uses TRBV12-3 or TRBV12-4 and TRBJ1-3; D is undetermined. V lost 9 bases and J 4 bases, leaving 13 bases between the germline ends. This CDR3 contains 13 residues. In DNA, the CDR3 is TGTGCCAGTTTGACCGTGGGCGGAAACACCATATATTTT. Translating it yields CASLTVGGNTIYF.

The chain carries TRBV7-2 and TRBJ1-2, with D perhaps TRBD1 (5 bases). Germline V gene data show CDR1 as SGHTA and CDR2 as FQGNSA. The CDR3 extends over 14 amino acids. Trimming took off 1 base at V and 8 bases at J, with 14 bases between the two ends. The CDR3 DNA reads as TGTGCCAGCAGCTTAGGGGGGGGTGTGCAAGGCTACACCTTC. This sequence encodes CASSLGGGVQGYTF.

This clone has a handful of counts. The CDR3 region has the DNA TGTGCCAGCAGCGTTATCGACAGGGGGCCAAAAAACATTCAGTACTTC. Amino acids: CASSVIDRGPKNIQYF. The genes are TRBV9 and TRBJ2-4; TRBD1 aligns across 10 bases. Trimming at V came to 2 bases and at J to 4 bases, leaving 6 bases not matched to a gene. CDR3 length: 16 amino acids. Germline values: CDR1 SGDLS, CDR2 YYNGEE.